This TCR beta chain emerged from a study of Ad26.COV2.S vaccination and SARS-CoV-2 variants. Stated treatment: 19 received Ad26.COV2.S at low or high dose, single or two shots; 5 received placebo; per-sample allocation not given. The samples date from day 63 after the first vaccine or placebo injection. Assay used: immunoSEQ multiplex PCR; TCRdb lists only in-frame clones, some missing. The sample yields 300,000 to 350,000 clones, about 88% seen once. The junction had 7 bases not matched to a gene; V was cut back by 6 bases and J by 6 bases. Per the germline V gene, CDR1 is MGHDK and CDR2 is SYGVNS. The CDR3 extends over 15 amino acids. Comment on this clone: Its matching antigen is unknown.

Study-level points and caveats: Similar non-spike TCR breadth was observed in recipients of vaccine and of placebo.

The receptor was derived from a person between 18 and 65 years old who received the Ad26.COV2.S COVID-19 vaccine or a placebo. Sequencing was performed on peripheral blood, taken in a trial of Ad26.COV2.S vaccine versus placebo. The rearrangement links TRBV25-1 to TRBJ2-1, with TRBD2 matching over 11 bases. The CDR3, as DNA: TGTGCCAGCAGCCTAGGACTAGCGGGCCTCAATGAGCAGTTCTTC. Its protein product is CASSLGLAGLNEQFF.